A single sample gave rise to the 32 T cell receptor beta chains below, sequenced in a study of T cells in Graves' hyperthyroidism and ophthalmopathy. Amplification of TCR beta CDR3 regions used RNA as the template. The primer set for the first-round RT-PCR of the TCR CDR3 was HTBI. MiXCR, run by TCRdb on the multiplex PCR reads, gives a single entry per CDR3 protein. This sample has around 540,000 distinct CDR3 sequences, with 15% to 20% found just once. Sequenced sample: blood. These receptors came from a woman younger than 45 with Graves' ophthalmopathy.

CDR3 in amino acids: CAWSVRQGASYNSPLHF. In DNA, the CDR3 is TGTGCCTGGAGTGTTCGACAGGGGGCGTCCTATAATTCACCCCTCCACTTT. V and J are TRBV30 and TRBJ1-6, with 10 positions matching TRBD1. V lost 0 bases to trimming and J lost 1 base; unmatched junction nucleotides: 3. The germline gives CDR1 GTSNPN, CDR2 SVGIG (reference sequence). The CDR3 consists of 17 residues.

There are many counts of this clonotype. The V and J genes are TRBV6-5 and TRBJ2-7; 10 bases line up with TRBD2. CDR1 is MNHEY, CDR2 SVGAGI, per germline. This CDR3 contains 16 residues. The V segment lost 2 bases and the J segment 9 bases; nucleotides outside the gene matches: 13. The CDR3 reads CASSYVLAGERVGQYF. For the CDR3, the DNA is TGTGCCAGCAGTTACGTCCTAGCGGGAGAACGAGTTGGGCAGTACTTC.

The V gene is TRBV20-1, the J gene TRBJ2-5; 10 bases agree with TRBD1. Germline trimming cut 5 bases from V and 2 bases from J; bases unmatched to any gene: 5. Germline values: CDR1 DFQATT, CDR2 SNEGSKA (reference sequence). The CDR3 covers 14 residues. CDR3 region: CSAGEDRGQETQYF. CDR3 nucleotide sequence: TGCAGTGCTGGGGAGGACAGGGGGCAAGAGACCCAGTACTTC.

This clonotype was seen repeatedly, ten times or more. The chain recombines TRBV7-8 with TRBJ2-7, with D possibly matching TRBD2 (5 bases). Trimming left V 8 bases short and J 6 bases short, with 26 bases between. CDR1 is SGHVS, CDR2 FQNEAQ, per germline. The CDR3 has 16 residues. For the CDR3, the DNA is TGTGCCAGCTTACCCCGTACGTCGCCAGCGGATGGCGAGCAGTACTTC. Protein sequence: CASLPRTSPADGEQYF.

The chain combines TRBV18 with TRBJ2-7, with D perhaps TRBD2 (6 bases). Germline-derived CDR1 and CDR2 are KGHSH and LQKENI. Trimming pared 11 bases from V and 0 bases from J, leaving 11 bases between. The CDR3 covers 12 residues. The CDR3 region has the DNA TGTGCCGCGGGACCGGCCTCCTACGAGCAGTACTTC. Amino acids: CAAGPASYEQYF.

This clonotype was seen at least ten times. One end of the junction does not line up with germline, which may come from a read error. V is TRBV5-1 and J is TRBJ2-5; D call uncertain. The germline CDR1 and CDR2 sequences are SGHRS and YFSETQ. The CDR3 extends over 12 amino acids. The CDR3 reads CASSLPQETQYF. CDR3 in DNA: TGTGCCAGCAGTTTACCTCAAGAGACCCAGTACTTC.

This clonotype was seen repeatedly, ten times or more. The chain joins TRBV7-2 to TRBJ2-1; D uncertain. CDR1 SGHTA and CDR2 FQGNSA come from the germline V gene. CDR3 length: 12 amino acids. The V end was cut by 5 bases, the J end by 8 bases, with 10 bases between. The CDR3 is CASSPAAYEQFF. The DNA of the CDR3 is TGTGCCAGCAGCCCGGCGGCCTATGAGCAGTTCTTC. The entire variable domain, with the rest obtained from reference TRBV7-2 and TRBJ2-1, is as follows: GAGVSQSPSNKVTEKGKDVELRCDPISGHTALYWYRQSLGQGLEFLIYFQGNSAPDKSGLPSDRFSAERTGGSVSTLTIQRTQQEDSAVYLCASSPAAYEQFFGPGTRLTVL.

This clonotype was seen a few times. The genes are TRBV18 and TRBJ2-3; 8 nucleotides agree with TRBD1. V lost 2 bases and J lost 0; bases outside the gene matches: 4. CDR1 and CDR2 from the germline V gene are KGHSH and LQKENI. The CDR3 runs 16 residues. In nucleotides, the CDR3 is TGTGCCAGCTCACCAACCTGGACAGGGAGCACAGATACGCAGTATTTT. As protein: CASSPTWTGSTDTQYF.

This clonotype came up many times. CDR3 region: CASSLVQATQYF. CDR3 bases: TGTGCCAGCAGCTTGGTACAGGCTACGCAGTATTTT. V usage is TRBV7-2 and J usage is TRBJ2-3, with D perhaps TRBD1 (5 bases). Looked up from germline, CDR1 is SGHTA and CDR2 is FQGNSA. V gave up 3 bases and J gave up 8 bases, with 9 bases separating them. CDR3 length equals 12 residues.

This clonotype has a count of ten or more. The chain joins TRBV7-9 to TRBJ2-1; no firm D call. This CDR3 comprises 18 residues. V was cut by 3 bases and J by 9 bases, with 27 bases left in between. Per the germline V gene, CDR1 is SEHNR and CDR2 is FQNEAQ (reference sequence). DNA for the CDR3: TGTGCCAGCAGCTTCCCCGCCGGACGACCCCAATCCCACAGTGAGCAGTTCTTC. Amino acids: CASSFPAGRPQSHSEQFF.

This clonotype was seen ten or more times. The gene calls are TRBV6-5 and TRBJ2-7; D is undetermined. Germline V gene sequence: CDR1 MNHEY, CDR2 SVGAGI. Between the trimmed V and J ends, which lost 0 bases and 1 base, there was a span of 13 bases. The length of the CDR3 is 16 residues. CDR3 sequence reads: CASSYSIQLPSYEQYF. CDR3 nucleotides: TGTGCCAGCAGTTACTCGATCCAACTACCATCCTACGAGCAGTACTTC.

This clonotype came up a few times. The chain uses TRBV4-3 and TRBJ2-7; 7 nucleotides agree with TRBD1. The CDR3 sequence is 16 residues long. Germline loops: CDR1 LGHNA, CDR2 YSLEER. Germline trimming cut 4 bases from V and 0 bases from J; bases unmatched to any gene: 9. The CDR3 spells CASSPQGDLSSYEQYF. The CDR3 bases are TGCGCCAGCAGCCCCCAGGGGGACCTCAGCTCCTACGAGCAGTACTTC.

In its sample, this clonotype was seen many times. The rearrangement links TRBV20-1 to TRBJ1-5, with D possibly being TRBD1 (6 bases). The germline V gene has CDR1 DFQATT and CDR2 SNEGSKA (reference sequence). Trimming shortened V by 1 base and J by 5 bases, and 21 bases separated the two germline ends. The CDR3 runs 17 residues. DNA of the CDR3: TGCAGTGCTAGAGGCTCAGGGGTCGGAGAAACTTATCAGCCCCAGCATTTT. Amino acid sequence: CSARGSGVGETYQPQHF.

This clonotype showed up just a few times. The chain joins TRBV19 to TRBJ1-1; D is ambiguous. The CDR3 covers 12 residues. CDR1 is LNHDA, CDR2 SQIVND, per germline (reference sequence). Deletions cut 3 bases from V and 8 bases from J, with 10 bases between. The chain's CDR3 is CASSIQGGEAFF. The CDR3 DNA reads TGTGCCAGTAGTATTCAAGGTGGGGAAGCTTTCTTT. The full variable domain, completed using reference TRBV19 and TRBJ1-1, is DGGITQSPKYLFRKEGQNVTLSCEQNLNHDAMYWYRQDPGQGLRLIYYSQIVNDFQKGDIAEGYSVSREKKESFPLTVTSAQKNPTAFYLCASSIQGGEAFFGQGTRLTVV.

V gene TRBV11-1 combines with J gene TRBJ2-2; 12 positions agree with TRBD2. V gave up 4 bases and J gave up 6 bases; unmatched junction bases: 3. Germline V gene data show CDR1 as SGHAT and CDR2 as FQDESV (reference sequence). This CDR3 is 15 amino acids long. CDR3 bases: TGTGCCAGCAGCTCCGGGACTAGCGGGTCCGGGGAGCTGTTTTTT. Protein sequence: CASSSGTSGSGELFF.

The chain has TRBV5-6 and TRBJ2-1; the D call may be TRBD1 or TRBD2 (6 bases each). Germline CDR1 SGHDT, CDR2 YYEEEE. The CDR3 has 15 amino acids. V lost 0 bases, J lost 7 bases, and 14 bases lay in between. CDR3 residues: CASSLAPGAWNEQFF. As DNA, the CDR3 is TGTGCCAGCAGCTTGGCCCCGGGGGCATGGAATGAGCAGTTCTTC. The full variable domain, its missing parts supplied by reference TRBV5-6 and TRBJ2-1, is DAGVTQSPTHLIKTRGQQVTLRCSPKSGHDTVSWYQQALGQGPQFIFQYYEEEERQRGNFPDRFSGHQFPNYSSELNVNALLLGDSALYLCASSLAPGAWNEQFFGPGTRLTVL.

This clonotype was counted ten times or more. The chain carries TRBV20-1 and TRBJ1-4; D is unresolved. CDR1 and CDR2 (germline): DFQATT, SNEGSKA (reference sequence). This CDR3 region has 14 residues. V lost 5 bases and J lost 8, with 18 bases in between. CDR3 amino acids: CSARFKFRGEKLFF. DNA of the CDR3: TGCAGTGCTCGCTTCAAGTTTCGGGGAGAAAAACTGTTTTTT.

This clonotype was picked up many times. The gene calls are TRBV11-2 and TRBJ2-6, with 10 bases fitting TRBD1. The V gene end was trimmed by 1 base and the J gene end by 5 bases; junction bases not matched to a gene: 11. The germline V gene has CDR1 SGHAT and CDR2 FQNNGV. The CDR3 extends over 19 amino acids. The CDR3 protein is CASSLGPGTGAIRANVLTF. CDR3 coding DNA: TGTGCCAGCAGCTTAGGTCCCGGGACAGGGGCTATCCGGGCCAACGTCCTGACTTTC.

The table lists this clonotype with many counts. The CDR3 coding sequence is TGCAGTGCAAGCCCGGATCCGACTAGCGTCAAAGAGACCCAGTACTTC. Its protein is CSASPDPTSVKETQYF. V is TRBV20-1 and J is TRBJ2-5, with 8 nucleotides matching TRBD2. This CDR3 contains 16 residues. With 6 bases clipped from V and 3 bases from J, the junction kept 15 bases outside the gene matches. The germline V gene encodes CDR1 DFQATT and CDR2 SNEGSKA (reference sequence).

The chain carries TRBV20-1 and TRBJ2-3; D not resolved. Deletions cut 1 base from V and 0 bases from J, with 11 bases between. The CDR3 extends over 15 amino acids. Per germline, CDR1 DFQATT and CDR2 SNEGSKA (reference sequence). The CDR3: CSARVDATSTDTQYF. The CDR3 coding sequence is TGCAGTGCTAGAGTTGACGCGACTAGCACAGATACGCAGTATTTT.

This clonotype was recorded many times. The chain combines TRBV9 with TRBJ1-2; TRBD1 aligns across 8 bases. The V segment lost 0 bases and the J segment 0 bases; nucleotides outside the gene matches: 4. This CDR3 has 16 residues. Per germline, CDR1 SGDLS and CDR2 YYNGEE. Written as DNA, the CDR3 is TGTGCCAGCAGCGTAGGATCCAGGGGGCCTAACTATGGCTACACCTTC. Protein: CASSVGSRGPNYGYTF.

This clonotype was picked up a small number of times. The V and J genes are TRBV29-1 and TRBJ2-5; 8 bases are shared with TRBD2. CDR3 length equals 13 residues. The germline V gene encodes CDR1 SQVTM and CDR2 ANQGSEA. The CDR3 DNA reads as TGCAACATCCGGGGGGGCGCCGCGGAGACCCAGTACTTC. It codes for CNIRGGAAETQYF.

The J gene is TRBJ1-2, the V gene TRBV12-3 or TRBV12-4; 7 bases agree with TRBD1. The CDR3 is made up of 16 amino acids. V gave up 5 bases and J gave up 4 bases; unmatched junction bases: 13. CDR3 nucleotides: TGTGCCAGCAGTAAGTTTAAAAGAGGGACAGTCTATGGCTACACCTTC. As protein: CASSKFKRGTVYGYTF.

This clonotype turned up a few times. The chain couples TRBV29-1 to TRBJ2-1; D possibly uses TRBD1 or TRBD2 (5 bases each). This CDR3 is built from 16 residues. The germline V gene encodes CDR1 SQVTM and CDR2 ANQGSEA. V was clipped by 3 bases and J by 0 bases, with 15 bases between them. CDR3: CSVEWGRTSSYNEQFF. Here the CDR3 DNA reads TGCAGCGTTGAGTGGGGGAGAACAAGCTCCTACAATGAGCAGTTCTTC.

This rearrangement joins TRBV29-1 to TRBJ2-7, with unresolved D. V was pared by 6 bases and J by 1 base, with 7 bases between. Germline V CDR1 and CDR2: SQVTM, ANQGSEA. The CDR3 totals 11 residues. This chain's CDR3 is CSVTESYEQYF. Here the CDR3 DNA reads TGCAGCGTGACTGAGTCCTACGAGCAGTACTTC.

V gene TRBV4-1 combines with J gene TRBJ2-7; TRBD1 might be the D (6 bases). Germline CDR1 reads MGHRA; CDR2 reads YSYEKL. This CDR3 is built from 15 residues. The V end lost 0 bases, the J end lost 1 base, and 10 bases lay between the germline ends. The CDR3 coding sequence is TGCGCCAGCAGCCAAGACCGACAGGTATCCTACGAGCAGTACTTC. Residues: CASSQDRQVSYEQYF.

V and J are TRBV29-1 and TRBJ2-7, with D perhaps assigned TRBD1 or TRBD2 (9 bases each). This CDR3 spans 17 amino acids. The V and J ends lost 6 bases and 2 bases respectively, with 26 bases between them. Germline CDR1 reads SQVTM; CDR2 reads ANQGSEA. This CDR3 reads CSVLGDRVVAGAYEQYF. The CDR3 DNA follows: TGCAGCGTGCTCGGGGACAGGGTGGTAGCGGGAGCCTACGAGCAGTACTTC.

In this sample, this clonotype turned up many times. The chain joins TRBV5-1 to TRBJ1-1; TRBD1 matches 7 bases. V trimming: 4 bases; J trimming: 0 bases; junction bases outside the gene matches: 6. This CDR3 is 15 amino acids long. Germline values: CDR1 SGHRS, CDR2 YFSETQ. The CDR3 region is CASSHGQVMNTEAFF. The CDR3 DNA is TGCGCCAGCAGCCACGGACAGGTCATGAACACTGAAGCTTTCTTT.

This clonotype was picked up a small number of times. The chain has TRBV4-2 and TRBJ2-7; D possibly corresponds to TRBD1 (5 bases). Germline-derived CDR1 and CDR2 are LGHNA and YNFKEQ. The CDR3 consists of 15 residues. V lost 1 base and J lost 0, with 10 bases in between. The CDR3 loop is CASSQALQGSYEQYF. The CDR3 bases are TGTGCCAGCAGCCAAGCACTGCAGGGCTCCTACGAGCAGTACTTC.

This chain joins TRBV11-2 and TRBJ1-4; D ambiguous. The V gene lost 4 bases and the J gene lost 7 bases, with 10 bases spanning the gap. The CDR3 spans 13 residues. The germline V gene has CDR1 SGHAT and CDR2 FQNNGV. CDR3 sequence (DNA): TGTGCCAGCAGCTATATGTCGGGTGAAAAACTGTTTTTT. It codes for CASSYMSGEKLFF.

This clonotype showed up just once. The chain couples TRBV20-1 to TRBJ2-2, with D hard to call. Per germline, CDR1 DFQATT and CDR2 SNEGSKA (reference sequence). This CDR3 has 15 amino acids. V lost 0 bases to trimming and J lost 4 bases, with 12 bases between them. The CDR3 reads CSARDKRVSTGELFF. The DNA for the CDR3 is TGCAGTGCTAGAGATAAGAGAGTCTCCACCGGGGAGCTGTTTTTT.

This clonotype was counted only a few times. CDR3 coding DNA: TGTGCCAGTAGTAGGCTCGGGACTAGCGGAACCGGGGAGCTGTTTTTT. It encodes CASSRLGTSGTGELFF. J is TRBJ2-2 and V is TRBV19; 11 bases agree with TRBD2. The V segment lost 4 bases and the J segment 5 bases; nucleotides outside the gene matches: 6. Germline lookup yields CDR1 LNHDA and CDR2 SQIVND (reference sequence). This CDR3 region has 16 residues.